These 24 T cell receptor beta chains share one sample of origin, sequenced in a study of regulatory T cells in long-lasting Graves disease. The sample's time point: newly diagnosed GD, antithyroid drugs for less than 3 months. PBMCs provided the RNA from which the TCR library was made. Arm-PCR of CDR3 regions with iRepertoire HTBI primers generated TCR beta libraries. From the multiplex PCR reads, TCRdb called clonotypes with MiXCR, one entry per CDR3 protein. In the table there are fewer than 550,000 distinct CDR3 sequences, more than 15% of which are singletons. The same sample was also studied in work on T cells in Graves' hyperthyroidism and ophthalmopathy.

The sample here was peripheral blood mononuclear cells (PBMCs), taken at new diagnosis, from a patient treated with antithyroid drugs. The source of these receptors is a woman aged 40-60 years with Graves disease.

The V call is TRBV19, the J call TRBJ2-7; D not certain. CDR3 length: 14 residues. Trimming took off 1 base at V and 6 bases at J, with 13 bases between the two ends. Germline CDR1 LNHDA, CDR2 SQIVND (reference sequence). CDR3 nucleotides: TGTGCCAGTAGTATAGTGCCCCAAATCGGCGAGCAGTACTTC. Translation: CASSIVPQIGEQYF.

In this sample, this clonotype turned up many times. This rearrangement joins TRBV10-3 to TRBJ1-1, with D hard to call. In germline, CDR1 is ENHRY, CDR2 SYGVKD. V was trimmed by 3 bases and J by 5 bases, leaving 4 bases between them. This CDR3 contains 11 residues. The CDR3 coding sequence is TGTGCCATCAGTGATAGTACTGAAGCTTTCTTT. Protein sequence: CAISDSTEAFF.

This clonotype was counted many times. The chain has TRBV18 and TRBJ1-1, with TRBD1 identical over 7 bases. Germline CDR1 and CDR2: KGHSH and LQKENI. Losses at the gene ends were 4 bases for V and 4 bases for J; bases not matched to a gene: 9. This CDR3 is 15 amino acids long. The CDR3 DNA is TGTGCCAGCTCACTTAAACAGGGGCTGAGCACTGAAGCTTTCTTT. As protein: CASSLKQGLSTEAFF.

The chain joins TRBV5-1 to TRBJ1-3, with TRBD1 as a possible D gene (5 bases). Trimming took 0 bases from V and 0 from J, leaving 10 bases between them. The V gene's germline CDR1 is SGHRS and CDR2 YFSETQ. The CDR3 is 16 amino acids. The DNA for the CDR3 is TGCGCCAGCAGCTTGGGGGGGTCGAGCTCTGGAAACACCATATATTTT. This gives the protein CASSLGGSSSGNTIYF. Together with reference TRBV5-1 and TRBJ1-3, the CDR3 gives the full variable domain: KAGVTQTPRYLIKTRGQQVTLSCSPISGHRSVSWYQQTPGQGLQFLFEYFSETQRNKGNFPGRFSGRQFSNSRSEMNVSTLELGDSALYLCASSLGGSSSGNTIYFGEGSWLTVV.

Remarks on this clonotype: The junction departs from the called germline gene at one end, perhaps through a read error. This rearrangement joins TRBV18 to TRBJ2-7; no definite D call. The CDR3 totals 14 residues. CDR1 KGHSH and CDR2 LQKENI come from the germline V gene. CDR3 in DNA: TGTACCAGCAGTCTCTACGGGCCCAACTACGAGCAGTACTTC. Protein: CTSSLYGPNYEQYF. The full variable domain, rest sourced from reference TRBV18 and TRBJ2-7, is NAGVMQNPRHLVRRRGQEARLRCSPMKGHSHVYWYRQLPEEGLKFMVYLQKENIIDESGMPKERFSAEFPKEGPSILRIQQVVRGDSAAYFCTSSLYGPNYEQYFGPGTRLTVT.

This clonotype was found many times. The rearrangement joins TRBV2 to TRBJ1-5; TRBD1 might be the D (5 bases). CDR1 is SNHLY and CDR2 is FYNNEI in the germline V gene. The CDR3 runs 18 residues. The V and J ends lost 1 base and 0 bases respectively, with 16 bases between them. The chain's CDR3 is CASSEEGRIYVSNQPQHF. The CDR3, as DNA: TGTGCCAGCAGTGAAGAGGGGAGAATATATGTTAGCAATCAGCCCCAGCATTTT.

This clonotype was detected a few times. The V call is TRBV6-2 or TRBV6-3, the J call TRBJ1-2; D gene ambiguous. This CDR3 has 17 residues. Trimming took 2 bases from V and 0 from J, leaving 16 bases between them. Looked up from germline, CDR1 is MNHEY and CDR2 is SVGEGT. The CDR3 DNA sequence: TGTGCCAGCAGTTACGTGCGGGGAGTGGGAGCTAACTATGGCTACACCTTC. This encodes CASSYVRGVGANYGYTF.

The chain combines TRBV2 with TRBJ1-2, with TRBD1 matching 10 bases. Germline CDR1 SNHLY, CDR2 FYNNEI. V was clipped by 2 bases and J by 4 bases; unmatched bases: 4. The CDR3 extends over 15 amino acids. This CDR3 is CASSEMRTGGYGYTF. The CDR3 DNA reads as TGTGCCAGCAGTGAAATGAGGACAGGGGGCTATGGCTACACCTTC.

This clonotype was recorded a few times. Given a much more abundant clone one base away, this may be a read error. This sequence joins TRBV13 and TRBJ1-1, with D maybe TRBD1 (5 bases). Between the trimmed V and J ends, which lost 5 bases and 1 base, there was a span of 11 bases. This CDR3 spans 14 amino acids. Germline V CDR1 and CDR2: PRHDT, FYEKMQ (reference sequence). The CDR3 sequence: CASSGPDKNTEAFF. CDR3 DNA sequence: TGTGCCAGCAGCGGTCCGGACAAGAACACTGAAGCTTTCTTT.

Comment on this clonotype: A much larger clone differs from this one at a single base, so this may be a read error. The J gene is TRBJ1-4, the V gene TRBV12-3 or TRBV12-4; 7 bases agree with TRBD1. The CDR3 covers 12 residues. The junction had 6 bases not matched to a gene; V was cut back by 6 bases and J by 11 bases. This CDR3 is CASRQTGWKLFF. DNA of the CDR3: TGTGCCAGCAGACAGACAGGGTGGAAACTGTTTTTT.

Comment on this clonotype: Being one base from a much bigger clone, this may be a read error. CDR3 in DNA: TGTGCCAGCAGCTTGGGAGTGGGAGGCTACGAGCAGTACTTC. Translating it yields CASSLGVGGYEQYF. The rearrangement joins TRBV5-6 to TRBJ2-7; possible D gene TRBD2, 6 bases. This CDR3 contains 14 residues. CDR1 and CDR2 (germline): SGHDT, YYEEEE. Trimming took off 0 bases at V and 3 bases at J, with 10 bases between the two ends.

The table lists this clonotype with many counts. V usage is TRBV11-2 and J usage is TRBJ2-3; no definite D call. V lost 5 bases and J lost 4, with 7 bases in between. This CDR3 is 12 amino acids long. Germline lookup yields CDR1 SGHAT and CDR2 FQNNGV. The CDR3 coding sequence is TGTGCCAGCAGCCCCGACGCAGATACGCAGTATTTT. Protein: CASSPDADTQYF. The full variable domain, rest sourced from reference TRBV11-2 and TRBJ2-3, is EAGVAQSPRYKIIEKRQSVAFWCNPISGHATLYWYQQILGQGPKLLIQFQNNGVVDDSQLPKDRFSAERLKGVDSTLKIQPAKLEDSAVYLCASSPDADTQYFGPGTRLTVL.

This clonotype has just a few counts. The chain carries TRBV7-9 and TRBJ2-5; TRBD1 agrees at 9 bases. The CDR3 covers 20 residues. V shed 5 bases, J shed 1 base, and the junction held 20 bases outside the gene matches. Germline V lookup: CDR1 SEHNR, CDR2 FQNEAQ (reference sequence). CDR3 DNA: TGTGCCAGCAGCCCACACCGCTTCGGAAGGGACAGGGCCCCCCAAGAGACCCAGTACTTC. This codes for CASSPHRFGRDRAPQETQYF.

Ten or more counts support this clonotype. The chain couples TRBV4-1 to TRBJ1-1; D gene unclear. The CDR3 runs to 15 residues. Trimming pared 2 bases from V and 4 bases from J, leaving 14 bases between. Germline lookup yields CDR1 MGHRA and CDR2 YSYEKL. The CDR3 loop is CASSQHRPGSTEAFF. For the CDR3, the DNA is TGCGCCAGCAGCCAACATCGACCGGGAAGCACTGAAGCTTTCTTT.

The table lists this clonotype with many counts. The chain uses TRBV28 and TRBJ2-1, with 7 bases matching TRBD1. The CDR3 has 17 amino acids. Per the germline V gene, CDR1 is MDHEN and CDR2 is SYDVKM. Trimming cost V 1 base and J 0 bases; bases outside gene matches: 6. The CDR3 nucleotides are TGTGCCAGCAGTTTATTGACAGGGTCGAGCTCCTACAATGAGCAGTTCTTC. Translation gives CASSLLTGSSSYNEQFF.

This clonotype occurred many times. A read error may explain this, as a much larger clone is one base away. The chain couples TRBV7-8 to TRBJ2-5; D gene ambiguous. The CDR3 extends over 12 amino acids. V shed 3 bases and J shed 4 bases, with 6 bases lying between them. Germline V gene data show CDR1 as SGHVS and CDR2 as FQNEAQ. CDR3 sequence reads: CASSFDRETQYF. The DNA of the CDR3 is TGTGCCAGCAGCTTCGACCGAGAGACCCAGTACTTC.

There are many counts of this clonotype. The genes are TRBV18 and TRBJ2-1; D gene uncertain. V was pared by 0 bases and J by 8 bases, with 5 bases between. This CDR3 is 12 amino acids long. CDR1 is KGHSH and CDR2 is LQKENI in the germline V gene. CDR3 region: CASSPPVDEQFF. The CDR3 DNA sequence: TGTGCCAGCTCACCACCCGTTGATGAGCAGTTCTTC.

This clonotype was recorded once. The rearrangement joins TRBV5-1 to TRBJ1-6; TRBD1 is a possible D gene (6 bases). The V gene's germline CDR1 is SGHRS and CDR2 YFSETQ. V was cut by 0 bases and J by 8 bases, with 9 bases left in between. The CDR3 is 14 amino acids. The CDR3 DNA reads as TGCGCCAGCAGCTTGGGACAGGACCATTCACCCCTCCACTTT. Protein sequence: CASSLGQDHSPLHF.

The genes are TRBV19 and TRBJ1-5; 7 bases align to TRBD1. This CDR3 comprises 17 residues. Per germline, CDR1 LNHDA and CDR2 SQIVND (reference sequence). J gave up 3 bases and V 3 bases, and 11 bases lay outside the gene matches. The chain's CDR3 is CASSILTGATNNQPQHF. In nucleotides, the CDR3 is TGTGCCAGTAGTATCCTCACAGGGGCAACGAACAATCAGCCCCAGCATTTT.

This clonotype was seen a few times. This chain uses TRBV6-1 with TRBJ1-1; no reliable D call. The CDR3 is 11 amino acids. V lost 2 bases and J 6 bases, leaving 4 bases between the germline ends. Germline lookup yields CDR1 MNHNS and CDR2 SASEGT. The CDR3 protein is CASSESAEAFF. The CDR3 nucleotides read TGTGCCAGCAGTGAATCCGCTGAAGCTTTCTTT.

This clonotype has at least ten counts. V and J are TRBV6-5 and TRBJ1-2; no clear D. Germline-derived CDR1 and CDR2 are MNHEY and SVGAGI. This CDR3 comprises 15 residues. Trimming took off 2 bases at V and 4 bases at J, with 14 bases between the two ends. This CDR3 reads CASSYTAAAGYGYTF. The CDR3 DNA sequence: TGTGCCAGCAGTTACACCGCCGCGGCGGGCTATGGCTACACCTTC.

The rearrangement links TRBV5-4 to TRBJ2-5; D is unclear. The CDR3 runs 13 residues. The ends were cut back, 4 bases at V and 2 bases at J, with 9 bases in the middle. Looked up from germline, CDR1 is SGHNT and CDR2 is YYREEE (reference sequence). The CDR3 DNA sequence: TGTGCCAGCAGCAAGCCATCTCAAGAGACCCAGTACTTC. Amino acids: CASSKPSQETQYF.

This clonotype has a handful of counts. The chain carries TRBV5-1 and TRBJ1-1; a weak D match, TRBD1 (5 bases). This CDR3 comprises 17 residues. Germline V CDR1 and CDR2: SGHRS, YFSETQ. Between the trimmed V and J ends, which lost 0 bases and 3 bases, there was a span of 18 bases. CDR3 sequence reads: CASSLESLWQGYTEAFF. In nucleotides, the CDR3 is TGCGCCAGCAGCTTGGAATCGCTCTGGCAGGGTTACACTGAAGCTTTCTTT.

This chain links TRBV2 with TRBJ2-1; TRBD2 agrees at 15 bases. Germline V gives CDR1 SNHLY, CDR2 FYNNEI. Trimming cost V 5 bases and J 2 bases; bases outside gene matches: 4. The CDR3 spans 17 residues. DNA of the CDR3: TGTGCCAGCAGTACGGGACTAGCGGGGGGTCCCTACAATGAGCAGTTCTTC. Translating it yields CASSTGLAGGPYNEQFF.